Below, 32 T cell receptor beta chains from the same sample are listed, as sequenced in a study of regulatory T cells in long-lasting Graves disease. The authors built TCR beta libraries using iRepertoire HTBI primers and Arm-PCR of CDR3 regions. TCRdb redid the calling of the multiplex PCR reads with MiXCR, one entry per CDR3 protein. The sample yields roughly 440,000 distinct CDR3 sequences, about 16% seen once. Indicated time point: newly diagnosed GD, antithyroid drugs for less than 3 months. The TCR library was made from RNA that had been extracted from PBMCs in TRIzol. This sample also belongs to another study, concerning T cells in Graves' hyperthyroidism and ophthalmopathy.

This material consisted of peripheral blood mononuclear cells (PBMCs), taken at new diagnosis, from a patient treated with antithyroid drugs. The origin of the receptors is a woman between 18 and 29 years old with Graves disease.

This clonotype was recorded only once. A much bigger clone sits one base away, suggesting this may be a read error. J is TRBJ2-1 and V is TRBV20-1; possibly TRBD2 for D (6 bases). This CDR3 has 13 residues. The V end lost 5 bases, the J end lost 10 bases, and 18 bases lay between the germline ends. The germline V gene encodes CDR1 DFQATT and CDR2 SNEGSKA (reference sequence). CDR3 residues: CSAVGTGEVEQFF. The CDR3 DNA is TGCAGTGCTGTAGGGACGGGGGAAGTGGAGCAGTTCTTC.

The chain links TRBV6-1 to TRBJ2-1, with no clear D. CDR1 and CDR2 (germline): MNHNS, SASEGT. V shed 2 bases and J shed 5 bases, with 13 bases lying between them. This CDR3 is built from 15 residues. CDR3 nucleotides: TGTGCCAGCAGTGAACGGAGACCCCTTAACAATGAGCAGTTCTTC. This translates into CASSERRPLNNEQFF.

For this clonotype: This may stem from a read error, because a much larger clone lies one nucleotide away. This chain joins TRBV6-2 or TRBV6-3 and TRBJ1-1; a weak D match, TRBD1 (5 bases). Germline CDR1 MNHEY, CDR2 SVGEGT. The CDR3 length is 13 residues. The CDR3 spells CASSTTVNTKAFF. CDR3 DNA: TGTGCCAGCAGTACGACAGTGAACACTAAAGCTTTCTTT.

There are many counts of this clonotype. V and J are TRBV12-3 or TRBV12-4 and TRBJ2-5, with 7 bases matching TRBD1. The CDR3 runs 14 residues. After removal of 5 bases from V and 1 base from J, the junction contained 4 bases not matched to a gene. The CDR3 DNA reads TGTGCCAGCAGTGTGGGACAGACCCAAGAGACCCAGTACTTC. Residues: CASSVGQTQETQYF.

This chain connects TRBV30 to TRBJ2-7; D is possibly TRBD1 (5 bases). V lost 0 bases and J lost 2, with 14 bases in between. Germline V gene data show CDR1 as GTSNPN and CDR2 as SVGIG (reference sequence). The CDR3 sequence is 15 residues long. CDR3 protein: CAWSVSLGVPYEQYF. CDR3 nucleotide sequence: TGTGCCTGGAGTGTTTCCTTAGGGGTCCCCTACGAGCAGTACTTC.

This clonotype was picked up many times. This chain's CDR3 is CASSVAYRGGEQYF. For the CDR3, the DNA is TGTGCCAGCAGCGTAGCCTACAGGGGGGGCGAGCAGTACTTC. This rearrangement joins TRBV9 to TRBJ2-7, with D perhaps TRBD1 (8 bases). The CDR3 sequence is 14 residues long. The V gene's germline CDR1 is SGDLS and CDR2 YYNGEE. Between the trimmed V and J ends, which lost 0 bases and 6 bases, there was a span of 13 bases. Using reference TRBV9 and TRBJ2-7 for the parts outside the CDR3, the full variable domain is DSGVTQTPKHLITATGQRVTLRCSPRSGDLSVYWYQQSLDQGLQFLIQYYNGEERAKGNILERFSAQQFPDLHSELNLSSLELGDSALYFCASSVAYRGGEQYFGPGTRLTVT.

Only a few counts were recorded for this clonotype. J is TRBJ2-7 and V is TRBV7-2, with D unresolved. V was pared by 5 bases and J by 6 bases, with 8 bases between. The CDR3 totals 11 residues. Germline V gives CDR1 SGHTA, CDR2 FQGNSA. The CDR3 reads CASSTDFEQYF. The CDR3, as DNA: TGTGCCAGCAGCACCGATTTCGAGCAGTACTTC.

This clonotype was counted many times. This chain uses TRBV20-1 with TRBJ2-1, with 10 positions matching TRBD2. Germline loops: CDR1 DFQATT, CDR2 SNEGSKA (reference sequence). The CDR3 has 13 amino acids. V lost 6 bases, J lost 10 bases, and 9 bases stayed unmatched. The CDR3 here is CSATSGRAVEQFF. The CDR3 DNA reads TGCAGTGCAACAAGCGGGAGGGCCGTAGAGCAGTTCTTC.

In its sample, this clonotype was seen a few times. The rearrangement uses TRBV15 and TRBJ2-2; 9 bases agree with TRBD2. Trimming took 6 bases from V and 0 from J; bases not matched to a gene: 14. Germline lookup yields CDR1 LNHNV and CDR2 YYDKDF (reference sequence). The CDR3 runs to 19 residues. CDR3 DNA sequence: TGTGCCACCAGTTTGCTAGCGGGATTTTTGGGCGCGAACACCGGGGAGCTGTTTTTT. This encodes CATSLLAGFLGANTGELFF.

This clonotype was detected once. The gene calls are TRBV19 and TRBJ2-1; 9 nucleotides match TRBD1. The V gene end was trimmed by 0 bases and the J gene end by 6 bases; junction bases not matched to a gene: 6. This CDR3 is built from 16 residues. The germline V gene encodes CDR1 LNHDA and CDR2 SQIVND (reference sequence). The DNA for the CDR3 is TGTGCCAGTAGTATAGATGCCGGGACAGGGAGCAATGAGCAGTTCTTC. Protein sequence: CASSIDAGTGSNEQFF. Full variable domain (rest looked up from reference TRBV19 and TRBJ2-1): DGGITQSPKYLFRKEGQNVTLSCEQNLNHDAMYWYRQDPGQGLRLIYYSQIVNDFQKGDIAEGYSVSREKKESFPLTVTSAQKNPTAFYLCASSIDAGTGSNEQFFGPGTRLTVL.

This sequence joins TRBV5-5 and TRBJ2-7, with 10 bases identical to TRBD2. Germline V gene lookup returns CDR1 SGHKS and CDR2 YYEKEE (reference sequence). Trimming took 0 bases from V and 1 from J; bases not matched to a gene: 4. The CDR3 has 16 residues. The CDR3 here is CASSLGISGGSYEQYF. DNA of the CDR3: TGTGCCAGCAGCTTGGGGATTAGCGGGGGGTCCTACGAGCAGTACTTC.

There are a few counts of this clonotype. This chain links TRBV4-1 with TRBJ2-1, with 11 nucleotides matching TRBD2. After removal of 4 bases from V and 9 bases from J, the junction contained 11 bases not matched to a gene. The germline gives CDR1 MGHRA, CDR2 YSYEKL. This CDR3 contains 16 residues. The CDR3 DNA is TGCGCCAGCAGCCTCACCGTCCTAGCGGGAGGTAGTGAGCAGTTCTTC. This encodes CASSLTVLAGGSEQFF.

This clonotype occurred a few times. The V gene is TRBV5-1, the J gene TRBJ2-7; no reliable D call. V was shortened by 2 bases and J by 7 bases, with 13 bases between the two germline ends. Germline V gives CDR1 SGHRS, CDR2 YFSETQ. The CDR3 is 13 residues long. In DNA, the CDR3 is TGCGCCAGCAGCTTTTTGGGTGACCAGGAGCAGTACTTC. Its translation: CASSFLGDQEQYF.

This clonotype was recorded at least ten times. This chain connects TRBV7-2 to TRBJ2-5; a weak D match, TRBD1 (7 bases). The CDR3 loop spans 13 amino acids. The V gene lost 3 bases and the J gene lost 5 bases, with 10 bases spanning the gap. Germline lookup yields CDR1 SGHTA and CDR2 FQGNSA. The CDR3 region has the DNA TGTGCCAGCAGCTTCAGGGGGAGGGAGACCCAGTACTTC. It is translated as CASSFRGRETQYF. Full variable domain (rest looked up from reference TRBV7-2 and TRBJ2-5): GAGVSQSPSNKVTEKGKDVELRCDPISGHTALYWYRQSLGQGLEFLIYFQGNSAPDKSGLPSDRFSAERTGGSVSTLTIQRTQQEDSAVYLCASSFRGRETQYFGPGTRLLVL.

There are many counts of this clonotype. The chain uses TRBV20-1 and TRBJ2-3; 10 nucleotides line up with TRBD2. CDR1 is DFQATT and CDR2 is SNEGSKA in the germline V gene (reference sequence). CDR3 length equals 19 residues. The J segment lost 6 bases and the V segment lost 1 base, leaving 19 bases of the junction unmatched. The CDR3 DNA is TGCAGTGCTAGAGTAACCCCGGGACTAGCGTTTACCCACGCCGATACGCAGTATTTT. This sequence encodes CSARVTPGLAFTHADTQYF.

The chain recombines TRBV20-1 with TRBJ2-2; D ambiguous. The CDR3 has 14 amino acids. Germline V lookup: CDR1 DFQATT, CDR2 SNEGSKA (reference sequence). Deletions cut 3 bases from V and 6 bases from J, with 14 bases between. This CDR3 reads CSASMDYRAGELFF. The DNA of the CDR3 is TGCAGTGCTAGTATGGATTATAGGGCCGGGGAGCTGTTTTTT.

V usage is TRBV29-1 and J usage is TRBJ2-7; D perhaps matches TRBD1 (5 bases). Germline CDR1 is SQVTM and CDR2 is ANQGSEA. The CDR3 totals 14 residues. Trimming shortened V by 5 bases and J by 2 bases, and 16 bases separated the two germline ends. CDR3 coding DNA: TGCAGCGTTAGTAGGGGTGGTGTTACCTACGAGCAGTACTTC. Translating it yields CSVSRGGVTYEQYF.

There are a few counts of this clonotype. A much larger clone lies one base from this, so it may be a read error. The CDR3 protein is CSVPGQFHEQCF. CDR3 sequence (DNA): TGCAGCGTACCGGGACAGTTCCACGAGCAGTGCTTC. J is TRBJ2-7 and V is TRBV29-1, with 7 bases identical to TRBD1. Germline CDR1 SQVTM, CDR2 ANQGSEA. CDR3 length: 12 amino acids.

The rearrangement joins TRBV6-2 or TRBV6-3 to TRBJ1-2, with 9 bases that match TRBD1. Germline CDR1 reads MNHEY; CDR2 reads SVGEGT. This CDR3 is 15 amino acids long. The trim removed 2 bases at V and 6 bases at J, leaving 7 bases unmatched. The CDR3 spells CASSYEGQGFDGYTF. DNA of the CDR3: TGTGCCAGCAGTTACGAGGGACAGGGATTTGATGGCTACACCTTC.

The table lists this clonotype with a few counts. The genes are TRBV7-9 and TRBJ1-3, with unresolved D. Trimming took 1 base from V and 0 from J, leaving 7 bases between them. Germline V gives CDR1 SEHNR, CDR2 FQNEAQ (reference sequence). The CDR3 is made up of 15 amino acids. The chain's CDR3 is CASSLGSFSGNTIYF. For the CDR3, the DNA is TGTGCCAGCAGCTTAGGATCCTTCTCTGGAAACACCATATATTTT. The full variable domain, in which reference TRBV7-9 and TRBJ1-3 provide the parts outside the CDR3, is DTGVSQNPRHKITKRGQNVTFRCDPISEHNRLYWYRQTLGQGPEFLTYFQNEAQLEKSRLLSDRFSAERPKGSFSTLEIQRTEQGDSAMYLCASSLGSFSGNTIYFGEGSWLTVV.

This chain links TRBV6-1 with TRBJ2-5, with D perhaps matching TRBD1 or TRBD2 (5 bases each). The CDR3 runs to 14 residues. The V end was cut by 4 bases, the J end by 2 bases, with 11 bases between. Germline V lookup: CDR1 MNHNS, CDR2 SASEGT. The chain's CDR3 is CASSAGRVQETQYF. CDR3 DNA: TGTGCCAGCAGTGCGGGACGGGTACAAGAGACCCAGTACTTC.

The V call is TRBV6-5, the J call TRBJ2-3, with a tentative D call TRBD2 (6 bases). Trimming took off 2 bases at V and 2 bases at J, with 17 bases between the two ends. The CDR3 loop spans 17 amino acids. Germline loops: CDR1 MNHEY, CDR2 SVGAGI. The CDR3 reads CASSYEGTSGYTDTQYF. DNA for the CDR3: TGTGCCAGCAGTTACGAGGGTACCAGCGGGTACACAGATACGCAGTATTTT.

The chain's CDR3 is CASRNLLGQWGSDTQYF. The DNA of the CDR3 is TGTGCCAGCAGGAACCTCTTGGGACAGTGGGGGTCAGATACGCAGTATTTT. V is TRBV7-2 and J is TRBJ2-3; 7 nucleotides line up with TRBD1. V shed 6 bases and J 4 bases; nucleotides not matched to a gene: 16. Looked up from germline, CDR1 is SGHTA and CDR2 is FQGNSA. The CDR3 covers 17 residues.

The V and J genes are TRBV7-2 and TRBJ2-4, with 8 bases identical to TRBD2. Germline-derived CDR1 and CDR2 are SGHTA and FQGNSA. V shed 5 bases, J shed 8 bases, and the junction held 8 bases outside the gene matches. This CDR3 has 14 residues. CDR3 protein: CASSPSGGGYIQYF. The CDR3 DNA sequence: TGTGCCAGCAGCCCCTCCGGGGGGGGGTACATTCAGTACTTC.

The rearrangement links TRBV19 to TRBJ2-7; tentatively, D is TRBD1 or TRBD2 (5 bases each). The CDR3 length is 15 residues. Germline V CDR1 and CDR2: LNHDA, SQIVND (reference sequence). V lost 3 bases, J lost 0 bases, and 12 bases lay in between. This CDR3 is CASSIGDPSSYEQYF. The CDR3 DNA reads TGTGCCAGTAGTATCGGGGACCCCAGCTCCTACGAGCAGTACTTC.

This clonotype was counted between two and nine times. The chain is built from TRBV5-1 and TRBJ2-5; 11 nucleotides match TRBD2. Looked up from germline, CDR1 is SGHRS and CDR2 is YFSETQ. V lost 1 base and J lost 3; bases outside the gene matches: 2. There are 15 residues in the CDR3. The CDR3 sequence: CASSLLAGGKETQYF. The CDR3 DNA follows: TGCGCCAGCAGCTTGCTAGCGGGAGGAAAAGAGACCCAGTACTTC.

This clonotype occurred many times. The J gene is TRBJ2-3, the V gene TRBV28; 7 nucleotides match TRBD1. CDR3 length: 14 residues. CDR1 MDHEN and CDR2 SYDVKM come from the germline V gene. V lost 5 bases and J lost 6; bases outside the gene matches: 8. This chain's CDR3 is CASSQKGQRDTQYF. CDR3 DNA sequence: TGTGCCAGCAGTCAGAAGGGACAGCGGGATACGCAGTATTTT.

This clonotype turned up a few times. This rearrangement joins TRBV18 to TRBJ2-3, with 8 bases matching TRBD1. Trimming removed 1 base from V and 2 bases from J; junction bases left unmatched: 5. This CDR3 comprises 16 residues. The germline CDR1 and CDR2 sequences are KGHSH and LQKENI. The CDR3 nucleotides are TGTGCCAGCTCACCACTAAGGACAGGGTTCACAGATACGCAGTATTTT. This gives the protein CASSPLRTGFTDTQYF. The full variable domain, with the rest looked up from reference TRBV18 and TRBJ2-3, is NAGVMQNPRHLVRRRGQEARLRCSPMKGHSHVYWYRQLPEEGLKFMVYLQKENIIDESGMPKERFSAEFPKEGPSILRIQQVVRGDSAAYFCASSPLRTGFTDTQYFGPGTRLTVL.

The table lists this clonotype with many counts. CDR3 DNA sequence: TGTGCCAGCAGCTACGAAACGCCAAGGAACTCCTACGAGCAGTACTTC. It translates to CASSYETPRNSYEQYF. V is TRBV6-1 and J is TRBJ2-7; D is uncertain. The CDR3 is made up of 16 amino acids. Trimming took off 6 bases at V and 0 bases at J, with 18 bases between the two ends. In germline, CDR1 is MNHNS, CDR2 SASEGT.

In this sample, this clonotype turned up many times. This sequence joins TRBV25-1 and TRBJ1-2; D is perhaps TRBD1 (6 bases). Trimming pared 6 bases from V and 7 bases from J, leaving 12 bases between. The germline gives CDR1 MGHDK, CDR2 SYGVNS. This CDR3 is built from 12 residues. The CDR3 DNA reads TGTGCCAGCAGGAGGGGGTCTGCTGGCTACACCTTC. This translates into CASRRGSAGYTF.

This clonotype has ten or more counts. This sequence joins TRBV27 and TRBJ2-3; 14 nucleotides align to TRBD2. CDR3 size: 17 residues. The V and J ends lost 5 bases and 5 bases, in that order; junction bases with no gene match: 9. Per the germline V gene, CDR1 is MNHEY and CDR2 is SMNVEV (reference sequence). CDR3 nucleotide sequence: TGTGCCAGCAGTCCCGCGGGACTAGCGGGAGCCAGAGATACGCAGTATTTT. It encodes CASSPAGLAGARDTQYF.

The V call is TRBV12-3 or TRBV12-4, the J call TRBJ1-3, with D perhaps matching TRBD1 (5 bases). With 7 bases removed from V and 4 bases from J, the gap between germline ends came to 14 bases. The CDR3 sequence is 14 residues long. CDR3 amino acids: CASTFQGYGNTIYF. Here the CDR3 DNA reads TGTGCCAGCACGTTCCAGGGATACGGAAACACCATATATTTT.